The rows below give T cell receptor beta chains drawn from one sample of a study of blood T cell repertoires in COVID-19. Using immunoSEQ multiplex PCR, the repertoire was profiled, and TCRdb retains in-frame clones only, with some absent. The table shows 110,000 to 150,000 clones, with 85% to 90% occurring only once. Material for sequencing was peripheral blood. The receptor set was obtained from a man aged 55 to 70 with active or convalescent COVID-19. The CDR3 runs from the conserved cysteine through the conserved F or W. D genes are given only for firm matches. Rows give clone size only sometimes, using once, few, many, or a class for an expanded clone.

V gene	D gene	clone size	J gene	CDR3 DNA	CDR3 protein
TRBV7-2	.	.	TRBJ1-2	TGTGCCAGCAGCCCCGGGGGGGACACATATGGCTACACCTTC	CASSPGGDTYGYTF
TRBV7-3	TRBD2	.	TRBJ2-1	TGTGCCAGCAGCTTAAGGTCCCTAGCGGGATCCGGGAATGAGCAGTTCTTC	CASSLRSLAGSGNEQFF
TRBV6-6	.	.	TRBJ2-6	TGTGCCAGCAGTTACAGTGGCGGGGCTGGGGCCAACGTCCTGACTTTC	CASSYSGGAGANVLTF
TRBV18	.	.	TRBJ1-6	TGTGCCAGCTCACCAATGTCAAGGGGGTCGGGTTCACCCCTCCACTTT	CASSPMSRGSGSPLHF
TRBV7-3	.	.	TRBJ1-6	TGTGCCAGCAGCGCTTCCCCCACCAGCTCCTATAATTCACCCCTCCACTTT	CASSASPTSSYNSPLHF
TRBV28	.	.	TRBJ1-6	TGTGCCAGCACCCCTCCCGGGTTACATAATTCACCCCTCCACTTT	CASTPPGLHNSPLHF
TRBV19	.	.	TRBJ1-2	TGTGCCAGCCGGGACACCAACTATGGCTACACCTTC	CASRDTNYGYTF
TRBV7-9	TRBD2	.	TRBJ2-1	TGTGCCAGCAGCCTCGGGACTACACCTTACAATGAGCAGTTCTTC	CASSLGTTPYNEQFF
TRBV28	.	.	TRBJ2-1	TGTGCCAGCAGTTTCCTTAACAATGAGCAGTTCTTC	CASSFLNNEQFF
TRBV28	.	.	TRBJ2-7	TGTGCCAGCAGTCAACCACAGGGGAGGGAGCAGTACTTC	CASSQPQGREQYF
TRBV10-3	.	.	TRBJ1-4	TGTGCCATCAGTGAGTCCCCGGGAGAAAAACTGTTTTTT	CAISESPGEKLFF
TRBV28	TRBD2	once	TRBJ2-7	TGTGCCAGCAGTACCAGGACTAGCGGCTCCTACGAGCAGTACTTC	CASSTRTSGSYEQYF
TRBV5-4	TRBD2	.	TRBJ2-3	TGTGCCAGCAGCCGGAAACTAGCGGGGTTCCAAGATACGCAGTATTTT	CASSRKLAGFQDTQYF
TRBV7-2	.	.	TRBJ2-7	TGTGCCAGCAGCTCCTCACTTATAGCCTACGAGCAGTACTTC	CASSSSLIAYEQYF
TRBV10-1	TRBD1	once	TRBJ2-3	TGCGCCAGCAGTTCGGTCGTCCCGATTGACAGGGGGACAACAGATACGCAGTATTTT	CASSSVVPIDRGTTDTQYF
TRBV6-1	.	.	TRBJ1-3	TGTGCCAGCAGTGAAATCACAGTAGCTGGAAACACCATATATTTT	CASSEITVAGNTIYF
TRBV2	.	.	TRBJ2-7	TGTGCCAGCAGCGACCCGCGGGGGCTCAACGAGCAGTACTTC	CASSDPRGLNEQYF
TRBV7-9	TRBD1	.	TRBJ1-1	TGTGCCAACGAAAAGACGGACAGGGTAGGAACTGAAGCTTTCTTT	CANEKTDRVGTEAFF
TRBV21-1	.	.	TRBJ1-2	TGTGCCAGCAGCAAAGGGGGCAGATTCTATGGCTACACCTTC	CASSKGGRFYGYTF